These 12 T cell receptor beta chains came from one sample sequenced in a study of T cell repertoires in cytomegalovirus infection. TCRdb re-derived calls from the reads in MiXCR, one entry per CDR3 protein. The sample carries 550,000 to 850,000 distinct CDR3 sequences, roughly a third recorded once. The antigens of these receptors remain unknown. The material sequenced was cultured PBMCs, taken from culture after CMV antigen stimulation. These receptors were obtained from a human donor in good health (CMV status not recorded). Some clones in this sample may be carry-over from other donors' samples.

This clonotype came up a few times. The CDR3 sequence is CASSLPWGGYEQYF. CDR3 coding DNA: TGTGCCAGCAGCTTACCTTGGGGGGGCTACGAGCAGTACTTC. This chain links TRBV7-9 with TRBJ2-7, with 7 bases lining up with TRBD2. V was pared by 2 bases and J by 3 bases, with 4 bases of the junction left unmatched. Germline CDR1 reads SEHNR; CDR2 reads FQNEAQ (reference sequence). The CDR3 is made up of 14 amino acids.

V and J are TRBV5-1 and TRBJ1-1, with D perhaps TRBD1 (5 bases). Germline CDR1 SGHRS, CDR2 YFSETQ. V was trimmed by 2 bases and J by 0 bases, leaving 8 bases between them. The CDR3 totals 14 residues. The CDR3 DNA follows: TGCGCCAGCAGCTTAGAGGACATGAACACTGAAGCTTTCTTT. It specifies CASSLEDMNTEAFF.

The rearrangement links TRBV20-1 to TRBJ2-1; D uncertain. This CDR3 has 11 amino acids. Germline loops: CDR1 DFQATT, CDR2 SNEGSKA (reference sequence). Trimming took 0 bases from V and 8 from J, leaving 5 bases between them. CDR3 protein: CSARDGYEQFF. CDR3 nucleotides: TGCAGTGCTAGAGATGGGTATGAGCAGTTCTTC.

The rearrangement links TRBV12-3 or TRBV12-4 to TRBJ1-5; D possibly corresponds to TRBD1 (6 bases). Between the trimmed V and J ends, which lost 5 bases and 6 bases, there was a span of 14 bases. The CDR3 spans 14 residues. This CDR3 reads CASSHRETGQPQHF. DNA for the CDR3: TGTGCCAGCAGTCACAGGGAAACCGGTCAGCCCCAGCATTTT.

For this clonotype: A much bigger clone sits one base away, suggesting this may be a read error. The CDR3, as DNA: TGTGCCAGCAGCCCACGATGGGTGGGCACTGAAGCTTTCTTT. It translates to CASSPRWVGTEAFF. J is TRBJ1-1 and V is TRBV7-2; D is uncertain. The CDR3 is 14 amino acids. Germline V lookup: CDR1 SGHTA, CDR2 FQGNSA. Trimming removed 5 bases at V and 4 bases at J, with 14 bases between.

Many counts were recorded for this clonotype. CDR3 region: CASSLAGSRNSPLHF. Here the CDR3 DNA reads TGTGCCAGCAGCTTAGCCGGCAGTCGGAATTCACCCCTCCACTTT. The genes are TRBV7-2 and TRBJ1-6; no definite D call. This CDR3 region has 15 residues. Germline lookup yields CDR1 SGHTA and CDR2 FQGNSA. V was trimmed by 0 bases and J by 7 bases, leaving 10 bases between them.

This clonotype was seen more than once but under ten times. The rearrangement links TRBV28 to TRBJ2-7; D gene ambiguous. The germline V gene encodes CDR1 MDHEN and CDR2 SYDVKM. CDR3 size: 12 residues. V was shortened by 1 base and J by 7 bases, with 8 bases between the two germline ends. The CDR3 protein is CASSLFGGEQYF. CDR3 nucleotides: TGTGCCAGCAGTTTATTTGGTGGAGAGCAGTACTTC.

V usage is TRBV12-3 or TRBV12-4 and J usage is TRBJ1-5, with D unresolved. This CDR3 spans 13 amino acids. V was cut by 6 bases and J by 6 bases, with 12 bases left in between. The CDR3 nucleotides are TGTGCCAGCAGCTTCTCAGGAGGTCAGCCCCAGCATTTT. Amino acid sequence: CASSFSGGQPQHF.

The chain couples TRBV27 to TRBJ2-2; the match to TRBD2 covers 10 bases. Germline CDR1 and CDR2: MNHEY and SMNVEV (reference sequence). The CDR3 spans 15 residues. Trimming at V came to 0 bases and at J to 6 bases, leaving 1 base not matched to a gene. In DNA, the CDR3 is TGTGCCAGCAGTTTATCGCTAGCGGGAGCCGGGGAGCTGTTTTTT. Translated, it gives CASSLSLAGAGELFF.

This clonotype occurred once. The DNA for the CDR3 is TGTGCCAGCAGTTTTCCTAGGGGGCGCATAGAGACCCAGTACTTC. It encodes CASSFPRGRIETQYF. The chain carries TRBV27 and TRBJ2-5, with 7 bases fitting TRBD1. Trimming removed 3 bases from V and 4 bases from J; junction bases left unmatched: 8. Germline values: CDR1 MNHEY, CDR2 SMNVEV (reference sequence). CDR3 length: 15 residues.

V gene TRBV9 combines with J gene TRBJ2-7; TRBD1 aligns across 10 bases. Per the germline V gene, CDR1 is SGDLS and CDR2 is YYNGEE. This CDR3 contains 16 residues. V shed 4 bases and J 3 bases; nucleotides not matched to a gene: 10. The CDR3 DNA reads as TGTGCCAGCAGCACCCACGGGACAGGGGCCCTCTACGAGCAGTACTTC. This translates into CASSTHGTGALYEQYF.

The genes are TRBV19 and TRBJ1-2; a weak D match, TRBD1 (5 bases). Germline V lookup: CDR1 LNHDA, CDR2 SQIVND (reference sequence). V was pared by 5 bases and J by 5 bases, with 18 bases between. The CDR3 extends over 15 amino acids. The CDR3 nucleotides are TGTGCCAGTAGTCCGACCTTTGACAGATCGTATGGCTACACCTTC. Its protein product is CASSPTFDRSYGYTF.